The 6 T cell receptor beta chains below all came from one sample that was sequenced in a study of blood T cells in healthy people across ages. Primers used in a second PCR of about 6 to 11 cycles were a sample-barcoded 5' primer and a J-beta primer mix. TCRdb recomputed calls from the 5' RACE reads with MiXCR, one row per CDR3 protein. The table includes 1.5 million to 2 million distinct CDR3 sequences, almost 35% detected once. The sequenced sample was blood. These receptors were obtained from a woman aged 30 to 39 in good health.

This clonotype has just one count. The chain is built from TRBV10-3 and TRBJ2-7; 9 bases fit TRBD2. Per germline, CDR1 ENHRY and CDR2 SYGVKD. The CDR3 sequence is 15 residues long. Unmatched junction bases numbered 4, after V lost 0 bases and J lost 4 bases. As DNA, the CDR3 is TGTGCCATCAGTGAGTCACGACTAGCGGATTACGAGCAGTACTTC. Residues: CAISESRLADYEQYF.

The chain is built from TRBV7-2 and TRBJ2-5; 8 bases are a match to TRBD2. The CDR3 is 14 amino acids. The V gene's germline CDR1 is SGHTA and CDR2 FQGNSA. J was trimmed by 3 bases and V by 6 bases; bases with no gene match: 6. This chain's CDR3 is CASRQQRGKETQYF. The CDR3 nucleotides are TGTGCCAGCAGGCAGCAGCGGGGGAAAGAGACCCAGTACTTC. Full variable domain (remainder filled in from reference TRBV7-2 and TRBJ2-5): GAGVSQSPSNKVTEKGKDVELRCDPISGHTALYWYRQSLGQGLEFLIYFQGNSAPDKSGLPSDRFSAERTGGSVSTLTIQRTQQEDSAVYLCASRQQRGKETQYFGPGTRLLVL.

The V call is TRBV12-3 or TRBV12-4, the J call TRBJ1-4, with D perhaps TRBD1 (5 bases). The germline V and J ends were trimmed by 0 bases and 10 bases, with 12 bases remaining between them. The CDR3 length is 14 residues. CDR3 sequence: CASSLAGLQGKLFF. In DNA, the CDR3 is TGTGCCAGCAGTTTAGCCGGACTCCAGGGAAAACTGTTTTTT.

This clonotype was recorded a few times. V and J are TRBV20-1 and TRBJ1-1; D perhaps matches TRBD1 (6 bases). Germline loops: CDR1 DFQATT, CDR2 SNEGSKA (reference sequence). The CDR3 extends over 14 amino acids. V was trimmed by 3 bases and J by 2 bases, leaving 13 bases between them. The CDR3 region is CSASVQGLNTEAFF. The CDR3 region has the DNA TGCAGTGCTAGTGTACAGGGTTTAAACACTGAAGCTTTCTTT.

The genes are TRBV12-3 or TRBV12-4 and TRBJ1-5; 7 bases are shared with TRBD1. CDR3 length: 14 amino acids. The ends lost 6 bases at V and 2 bases at J; junction bases unmatched: 4. This CDR3 reads CASREDRGNQPQHF. For the CDR3, the DNA is TGTGCCAGCAGGGAAGACAGGGGCAATCAGCCCCAGCATTTT.

V and J are TRBV9 and TRBJ2-5, with D unresolved. Per germline, CDR1 SGDLS and CDR2 YYNGEE. The V gene lost 3 bases and the J gene lost 1 base, with 10 bases spanning the gap. This CDR3 is built from 14 residues. CDR3 nucleotides: TGTGCCAGCAGCGGAAGGACGGTCCAAGAGACCCAGTACTTC. It specifies CASSGRTVQETQYF.